Shown below are 24 T cell receptor beta chains from a single sample sequenced in a study of blood T cell repertoires in COVID-19. Profiled with immunoSEQ multiplex PCR; TCRdb holds only in-frame clones, not every one. The sample records 80,000 to 95,000 clones, about 85% being singletons. The specimen sequenced was peripheral blood. Receptor source: a human donor in a cohort sampled during active COVID-19.

The chain couples TRBV7-6 to TRBJ2-3, with 7 bases lining up with TRBD2. CDR1 is SGHVS, CDR2 FNYEAQ, per germline. V lost 5 bases to trimming and J lost 4 bases; unmatched junction nucleotides: 15. This CDR3 contains 17 residues. CDR3 amino acids: CASSPRIAGLNPDTQYF. In DNA, the CDR3 is TGTGCCAGCAGCCCCCGAATAGCGGGTCTAAACCCAGATACGCAGTATTTT.

The V gene is TRBV28, the J gene TRBJ1-6, with TRBD1 as a possible D gene (5 bases). Germline V gene data show CDR1 as MDHEN and CDR2 as SYDVKM. Deletions cut 4 bases from V and 8 bases from J, with 15 bases between. This CDR3 is built from 15 residues. The CDR3, as DNA: TGTGCCAGCAGTTCTTTCAGGGTCGAGCATTCACCCCTCCACTTT. It codes for CASSSFRVEHSPLHF.

This clone was found a few times. This sequence joins TRBV7-3 and TRBJ2-3; D uncertain. V was shortened by 1 base and J by 4 bases, with 15 bases between the two germline ends. Per the germline V gene, CDR1 is SGHTA and CDR2 is FQGTGA. The CDR3 runs to 16 residues. CDR3 nucleotide sequence: TGTGCCAGCAGCTTAAATCGACTCCCGGCCCCAGATACGCAGTATTTT. Amino acid sequence: CASSLNRLPAPDTQYF.

V is TRBV7-2 and J is TRBJ1-1; 11 nucleotides align to TRBD1. This CDR3 comprises 14 residues. V lost 3 bases, J lost 10 bases, and 7 bases stayed unmatched. Germline CDR1 is SGHTA and CDR2 is FQGNSA. CDR3 sequence (DNA): TGTGCCAGCAGCTTCCGGACAGGGGGCGCCGGAGCTTTCTTT. Translated, it gives CASSFRTGGAGAFF.

V gene TRBV7-9 combines with J gene TRBJ1-2; 9 bases are shared with TRBD1. The length of the CDR3 is 16 residues. Germline values: CDR1 SEHNR, CDR2 FQNEAQ (reference sequence). Trimming cost V 5 bases and J 3 bases; bases outside gene matches: 10. CDR3 region: CASSARDRESYYGYTF. The CDR3, as DNA: TGTGCCAGCAGCGCCCGGGACAGGGAGTCGTACTATGGCTACACCTTC.

This clone was seen more than once but under ten times. The chain combines TRBV5-4 with TRBJ1-2; tentatively, D is TRBD1 (5 bases). The V end was cut by 0 bases, the J end by 6 bases, with 9 bases between. CDR3 length equals 13 residues. The germline gives CDR1 SGHNT, CDR2 YYREEE (reference sequence). The CDR3 spells CASSLGQPNGYTF. As DNA, the CDR3 is TGTGCCAGCAGCTTGGGACAGCCTAATGGCTACACCTTC.

The rearrangement joins TRBV7-2 to TRBJ2-5; TRBD1 aligns across 9 bases. Trimming cost V 11 bases and J 2 bases; bases outside gene matches: 12. The CDR3 runs to 15 residues. Germline CDR1 reads SGHTA; CDR2 reads FQGNSA. CDR3 coding DNA: TGTGCCTCCAAGCCCGACAGGGGGTTTCAAGAGACCCAGTACTTC. Its protein is CASKPDRGFQETQYF. Supplemented by reference TRBV7-2 and TRBJ2-5, the full variable domain reads GAGVSQSPSNKVTEKGKDVELRCDPISGHTALYWYRQSLGQGLEFLIYFQGNSAPDKSGLPSDRFSAERTGGSVSTLTIQRTQQEDSAVYLCASKPDRGFQETQYFGPGTRLLVL.

The rearrangement uses TRBV3-1 (or the pseudogene TRBV3-2) and TRBJ2-2; 7 bases are a match to TRBD2. Per the germline V gene, CDR1 is LGHDT and CDR2 is YNNKEL (reference sequence). The CDR3 spans 17 residues. The V and J ends lost 0 bases and 5 bases, in that order; junction bases with no gene match: 9. CDR3 in amino acids: CASSQELLAERTGELFF. The DNA of the CDR3 is TGTGCCAGCAGCCAAGAGCTCCTAGCGGAACGAACCGGGGAGCTGTTTTTT.

The chain joins TRBV18 to TRBJ1-6; unclear D gene. CDR3 length equals 15 residues. V was pared by 0 bases and J by 4 bases, with 7 bases between. The V gene's germline CDR1 is KGHSH and CDR2 LQKENI. CDR3 in amino acids: CASSPPRHYNSPLHF. The CDR3 nucleotides are TGTGCCAGCTCACCACCTCGACATTATAATTCACCCCTCCACTTT. The variable domain in full, with the rest retrieved from reference TRBV18 and TRBJ1-6, is NAGVMQNPRHLVRRRGQEARLRCSPMKGHSHVYWYRQLPEEGLKFMVYLQKENIIDESGMPKERFSAEFPKEGPSILRIQQVVRGDSAAYFCASSPPRHYNSPLHFGNGTRLTVT.

This chain connects TRBV4-3 to TRBJ1-1; D gene unclear. Trimming cost V 4 bases and J 1 base, with 16 bases left between them. Germline V gives CDR1 LGHNA, CDR2 YSLEER. CDR3 length: 16 amino acids. CDR3 coding DNA: TGCGCCAGCAGCCCCGGAGGGTTTCCAGCGAACACTGAAGCTTTCTTT. This gives the protein CASSPGGFPANTEAFF.

The J gene is TRBJ2-1, the V gene TRBV6-4; 9 bases are a match to TRBD1. With 7 bases clipped from V and 2 bases from J, the junction kept 6 bases outside the gene matches. This CDR3 spans 15 amino acids. Per the germline V gene, CDR1 is MRHNA and CDR2 is SNTAGT. CDR3 in amino acids: CASTTGGVAYNEQFF. CDR3 DNA sequence: TGTGCCAGCACCACAGGGGGCGTCGCCTACAATGAGCAGTTCTTC.

The rearrangement uses TRBV6-2 or TRBV6-3 and TRBJ2-7, with 10 bases matching TRBD1. Looked up from germline, CDR1 is MNHEY and CDR2 is SVGEGT. The V gene end was trimmed by 7 bases and the J gene end by 3 bases; junction bases not matched to a gene: 9. The CDR3 is made up of 15 amino acids. The CDR3 spells CASIPFGTGVYEQYF. CDR3 DNA: TGTGCCAGCATCCCGTTCGGGACAGGGGTCTACGAGCAGTACTTC.

V and J are TRBV6-2 or TRBV6-3 and TRBJ2-1; the D gene is possibly TRBD1 (6 bases). With 2 bases removed from V and 0 bases from J, the gap between germline ends came to 11 bases. The germline gives CDR1 MNHEY, CDR2 SVGEGT. This CDR3 region has 16 residues. CDR3 bases: TGTGCCAGCAGTTACATTCAGGGGCGCTCCTACAATGAGCAGTTCTTC. Its translation is CASSYIQGRSYNEQFF.

The rearrangement joins TRBV5-1 to TRBJ1-4, with TRBD1 matching over 8 bases. The CDR3 runs 14 residues. The germline CDR1 and CDR2 sequences are SGHRS and YFSETQ. Trimming removed 7 bases from V and 5 bases from J; junction bases left unmatched: 7. The CDR3 nucleotides read TGCGCCAGCGCTCTTCGACAGGGGAATGAAAAACTGTTTTTT. Its translation: CASALRQGNEKLFF.

The J gene is TRBJ2-5, the V gene TRBV5-4, with 7 positions matching TRBD1. Germline lookup yields CDR1 SGHNT and CDR2 YYREEE (reference sequence). The trim removed 3 bases at V and 5 bases at J, leaving 10 bases unmatched. The length of the CDR3 is 15 residues. For the CDR3, the DNA is TGTGCCAGCAGCTACCAGACAGGGAAGATGGAGACCCAGTACTTC. Translated: CASSYQTGKMETQYF.

V gene TRBV19 combines with J gene TRBJ1-2; D not certain. Germline loops: CDR1 LNHDA, CDR2 SQIVND (reference sequence). The CDR3 has 15 amino acids. V was shortened by 1 base and J by 4 bases, with 13 bases between the two germline ends. CDR3 coding DNA: TGTGCCAGTAGTATAGCGCAGGAAAGGATCTATGGCTACACCTTC. Its translation: CASSIAQERIYGYTF.

The chain links TRBV9 to TRBJ1-3; D may be TRBD1 (6 bases). Germline loops: CDR1 SGDLS, CDR2 YYNGEE. This CDR3 has 13 amino acids. The V end lost 3 bases, the J end lost 7 bases, and 11 bases lay between the germline ends. This CDR3 is CASSANDRNTIYF. The CDR3 region has the DNA TGTGCCAGCAGCGCCAACGACAGGAACACCATATATTTT.

Note on this clone: Germline is not matched at one junction end, which may reflect a read error. The V call is TRBV6-1, the J call TRBJ1-4, with a weak D call TRBD1 (6 bases). CDR3 length equals 14 residues. Per germline, CDR1 MNHNS and CDR2 SASEGT. CDR3 region: CASSEASLGTSRVF. CDR3 in DNA: TGTGCCAGCAGTGAAGCGAGTCTCGGGACATCCAGGGTTTTT.

V and J are TRBV6-4 and TRBJ1-2; 9 bases fit TRBD1. V trimming: 0 bases; J trimming: 6 bases; junction bases outside the gene matches: 8. Per the germline V gene, CDR1 is MRHNA and CDR2 is SNTAGT. CDR3 size: 16 residues. CDR3 residues: CASSDSIKRDRDGYTF. For the CDR3, the DNA is TGTGCCAGCAGTGACTCGATTAAACGGGACAGGGATGGCTACACCTTC.

The rearrangement uses TRBV4-2 and TRBJ2-3; 7 bases are shared with TRBD2. CDR1 is LGHNA and CDR2 is YNFKEQ in the germline V gene. The trim removed 1 base at V and 1 base at J, leaving 8 bases unmatched. The CDR3 totals 17 residues. In nucleotides, the CDR3 is TGTGCCAGCAGCCAAGGAGTCAGAGCGGGACGCACAGATACGCAGTATTTT. Translating it yields CASSQGVRAGRTDTQYF.

The chain recombines TRBV29-1 with TRBJ2-5; a possible D gene is TRBD1 (6 bases). The CDR3 length is 11 residues. Trimming left V 7 bases short and J 4 bases short, with 10 bases between. Germline values: CDR1 SQVTM, CDR2 ANQGSEA. The CDR3 spells CSGGPGETQYF. In DNA, the CDR3 is TGCAGCGGGGGGCCAGGAGAGACCCAGTACTTC.

V and J are TRBV21-1 and TRBJ1-1; the table calls TRBD1, which could not be checked here. TRBV21-1 is flagged as a pseudogene. This CDR3 is 15 amino acids long. Here the CDR3 reads CASSGRDRGYTEAFF. CDR3 sequence (DNA): TGTGCCAGCAGCGGCCGAGACAGGGGCTACACTGAAGCTTTCTTT.

V usage is TRBV6-1 and J usage is TRBJ2-7, with D hard to call. Trimming removed 0 bases from V and 1 base from J, with 13 bases in between. CDR3 length: 16 amino acids. Germline loops: CDR1 MNHNS, CDR2 SASEGT. CDR3 sequence: CASSEARFRRSYEQYF. For the CDR3, the DNA is TGTGCCAGCAGTGAAGCGCGGTTCCGCAGATCCTACGAGCAGTACTTC.

This chain connects TRBV24-1 to TRBJ2-2; maybe TRBD2 (6 bases). This CDR3 is 16 amino acids long. V lost 5 bases to trimming and J lost 2 bases, with 14 bases between them. Germline-derived CDR1 and CDR2 are KGHDR and SFDVKD. CDR3 sequence: CATSGGSGTNTGELFF. For the CDR3, the DNA is TGTGCCACCAGTGGCGGGTCAGGGACTAACACCGGGGAGCTGTTTTTT.